The clone carrying this TCR beta chain has a handful of counts. Antigen: not known. TCRdb itself ran the 5' RACE reads through MiXCR, one entry per CDR3 protein. Among some 340,000 distinct CDR3 sequences listed, about 10% were seen once. These data belong to a study of T cells after yellow fever vaccination. General study points: After the booster, roughly 96% of CD4 and roughly nine tenths of CD8 primary-response clones were re-detected.

The V end was cut by 0 bases, the J end by 0 bases, with 10 bases between. CDR1 is SGHNT and CDR2 is YYREEE in the germline V gene (reference sequence). This CDR3 spans 16 amino acids. The chain is built from TRBV5-4 and TRBJ2-1; D is undetermined. The receptor was isolated from a man between 18 and 35 years old who received the YFV17D yellow fever vaccine. Source: CD4+ T cells sorted from PBMCs, taken 45 days after the yellow fever booster vaccination. This CDR3 is CASSLEGLSSYNEQFF. The CDR3 DNA reads as TGTGCCAGCAGCTTGGAGGGTCTTAGCTCCTACAATGAGCAGTTCTTC.